The present T cell receptor beta chain was sequenced within a study of blood T cell repertoires in COVID-19. Study in general: T cells, B-cell-depleted T cells, or PBMCs supplied cDNA or gDNA.

In the original workflow: Cell counts per sample came from amplifying reference gene primers. Generated by immunoSEQ multiplex PCR, the TCRdb table keeps only in-frame clones and is missing some. That table is the source of V, J and clone size, and D and trimming were worked out from the DNA. The repertoire consists of under 150,000 clones, with approximately 84% occurring once and the leading ten covering roughly 15%. This TCR was sampled from a woman of 80 years or more with acute or convalescent COVID-19. The sample comprised peripheral blood.

CDR3 nucleotides: TGTGCCAGCAGTTACGTGTACAGGGGCCCTCAAGAGACCCAGTACTTC. It specifies CASSYVYRGPQETQYF. V is TRBV6-6 and J is TRBJ2-5; 7 bases are a match to TRBD1. Germline V gives CDR1 MNHNY, CDR2 SVGAGI (reference sequence). V lost 2 bases and J lost 2; bases outside the gene matches: 8. The CDR3 consists of 16 residues.